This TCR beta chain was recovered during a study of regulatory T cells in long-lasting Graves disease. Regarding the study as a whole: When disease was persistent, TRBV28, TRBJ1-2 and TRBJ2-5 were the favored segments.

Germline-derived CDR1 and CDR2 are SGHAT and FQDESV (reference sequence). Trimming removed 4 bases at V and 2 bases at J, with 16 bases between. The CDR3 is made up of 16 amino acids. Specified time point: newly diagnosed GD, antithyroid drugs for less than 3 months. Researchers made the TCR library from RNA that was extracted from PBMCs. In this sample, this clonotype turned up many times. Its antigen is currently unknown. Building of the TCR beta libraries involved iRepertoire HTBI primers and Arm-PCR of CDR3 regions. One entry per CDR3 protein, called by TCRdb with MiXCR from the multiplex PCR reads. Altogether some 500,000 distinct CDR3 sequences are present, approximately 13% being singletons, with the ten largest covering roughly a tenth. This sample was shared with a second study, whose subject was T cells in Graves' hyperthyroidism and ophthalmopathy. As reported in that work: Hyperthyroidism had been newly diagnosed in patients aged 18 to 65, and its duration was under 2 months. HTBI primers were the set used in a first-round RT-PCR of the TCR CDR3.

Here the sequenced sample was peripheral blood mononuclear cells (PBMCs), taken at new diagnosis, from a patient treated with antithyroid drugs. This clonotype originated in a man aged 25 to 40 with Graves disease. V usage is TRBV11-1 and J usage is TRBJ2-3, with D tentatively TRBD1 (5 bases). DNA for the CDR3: TGTGCCAGCAGCTACCGACAGACTCTGCTCACAGATACGCAGTATTTT. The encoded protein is CASSYRQTLLTDTQYF.